The 24 T cell receptor beta chains below all came from one sample that was sequenced in a study of blood T cell repertoires in COVID-19. Produced via immunoSEQ multiplex PCR; TCRdb's table is partial and in-frame only. In the table there are around 370,000 clones, 90% of which are singletons. The sequenced material came from peripheral blood. These receptors were taken from a young man with active or convalescent COVID-19.

V is TRBV30 and J is TRBJ1-2; 7 positions agree with TRBD1. This CDR3 is 13 amino acids long. Germline lookup yields CDR1 GTSNPN and CDR2 SVGIG (reference sequence). V lost 4 bases to trimming and J lost 3 bases; unmatched junction nucleotides: 5. CDR3 DNA sequence: TGTGCCTGGAACGACAGGGTTGACTATGGCTACACCTTC. This translates into CAWNDRVDYGYTF. Full variable domain (rest looked up from reference TRBV30 and TRBJ1-2): SQTIHQWPATLVQPVGSPLSLECTVEGTSNPNLYWYRQAAGRGLQLLFYSVGIGQISSEVPQNLSASRPQDRQFILSSKKLLLSDSGFYLCAWNDRVDYGYTFGSGTRLTVV.

The gene calls are TRBV9 and TRBJ1-2, with TRBD1 matching 10 bases. The CDR3 loop spans 15 amino acids. The V and J ends lost 2 bases and 8 bases, in that order; junction bases with no gene match: 9. Germline V gene lookup returns CDR1 SGDLS and CDR2 YYNGEE. The CDR3 here is CASSVAGQGNSGYTF. The CDR3 DNA reads TGTGCCAGCAGCGTGGCGGGACAGGGGAACTCCGGCTACACCTTC.

This sequence joins TRBV11-2 and TRBJ2-7, with 9 nucleotides matching TRBD1. The germline V gene has CDR1 SGHAT and CDR2 FQNNGV. The ends lost 4 bases at V and 2 bases at J; junction bases unmatched: 6. CDR3 length equals 15 residues. The CDR3 sequence is CASSSGQGSAYEQYF. The CDR3 coding sequence is TGTGCCAGCAGCTCAGGACAGGGGTCGGCCTACGAGCAGTACTTC.

The chain joins TRBV7-3 to TRBJ2-1; D is possibly TRBD2 (6 bases). The CDR3 consists of 16 residues. Trimming took 5 bases from V and 2 from J, leaving 16 bases between them. CDR1 SGHTA and CDR2 FQGTGA come from the germline V gene. CDR3 protein: CASSLSGDITYNEQFF. The CDR3 DNA reads TGTGCCAGCAGCCTTAGCGGAGACATAACCTACAATGAGCAGTTCTTC. The variable domain in full, with the rest retrieved from reference TRBV7-3 and TRBJ2-1, is GAGVSQTPSNKVTEKGKYVELRCDPISGHTALYWYRQSLGQGPEFLIYFQGTGAADDSGLPNDRFFAVRPEGSVSTLKIQRTERGDSAVYLCASSLSGDITYNEQFFGPGTRLTVL.

Note on this clone: This same CDR3 is encoded by further DNA sequences in the sample. The genes are TRBV12-3 or TRBV12-4 and TRBJ2-3, with unresolved D. This CDR3 has 11 amino acids. Trimming took 5 bases from V and 4 from J, leaving 4 bases between them. The CDR3 sequence is CASSLADTQYF. Written as DNA, the CDR3 is TGTGCCAGCAGTCTTGCAGATACGCAGTATTTT.

The chain employs TRBV10-3 and TRBJ1-1; D not resolved. The germline V and J ends were trimmed by 2 bases and 2 bases, with 18 bases remaining between them. CDR3 length: 17 amino acids. Germline loops: CDR1 ENHRY, CDR2 SYGVKD. CDR3 coding DNA: TGTGCCATCAGTGAGGTAGACTCCTTTTTTTTAAACACTGAAGCTTTCTTT. This gives the protein CAISEVDSFFLNTEAFF.

The rearrangement uses TRBV6-5 and TRBJ1-6, with TRBD1 matching over 8 bases. In germline, CDR1 is MNHEY, CDR2 SVGAGI. The CDR3 runs 14 residues. The V segment lost 8 bases and the J segment 8 bases; nucleotides outside the gene matches: 8. Here the CDR3 DNA reads TGTGCCAGCGGGAGACAGGGGATGGATTCACCCCTCCACTTT. This sequence encodes CASGRQGMDSPLHF.

A remark on this clone: Mismatch with germline at one junction end may stem from a read error. For the CDR3, the DNA is TGTGCCAGCAGAGAAGCCCGCGCTGGCTACACCTTC. Encoded protein: CASREARAGYTF. This chain connects TRBV2 to TRBJ1-2, with no clear D. The germline gives CDR1 SNHLY, CDR2 FYNNEI. The CDR3 runs 12 residues.

This chain links TRBV28 with TRBJ1-1; D is undetermined. CDR1 is MDHEN, CDR2 SYDVKM, per germline. There are 12 residues in the CDR3. V lost 3 bases, J lost 9 bases, and 11 bases lay in between. The CDR3 loop is CASSFAFGKAFF. The CDR3 nucleotides read TGTGCCAGCAGTTTTGCGTTTGGTAAAGCTTTCTTT.

The genes are TRBV4-3 and TRBJ2-3; tentatively, D is TRBD2 (6 bases). The germline V and J ends were trimmed by 0 bases and 6 bases, with 13 bases remaining between them. This CDR3 has 15 residues. Per germline, CDR1 LGHNA and CDR2 YSLEER. The CDR3 here is CASSQETRNSDTQYF. The CDR3 region has the DNA TGCGCCAGCAGCCAAGAGACTAGAAACTCCGATACGCAGTATTTT.

The rearrangement links TRBV28 to TRBJ2-7, with D possibly matching TRBD1 (6 bases). CDR3 length: 15 residues. With 4 bases removed from V and 1 base from J, the gap between germline ends came to 14 bases. Germline lookup yields CDR1 MDHEN and CDR2 SYDVKM. The CDR3 sequence: CASSSIRQASYEQYF. The CDR3 nucleotides are TGTGCCAGCAGTTCAATACGACAGGCTTCCTACGAGCAGTACTTC.

The rearrangement uses TRBV24-1 and TRBJ2-1, with D possibly TRBD1 on 8 matching bases. V was cut by 5 bases and J by 7 bases, with 14 bases left in between. Germline V CDR1 and CDR2: KGHDR, SFDVKD. There are 14 residues in the CDR3. The CDR3 coding sequence is TGTGCCACCAGTGGGACAGGGACTATGAATGAGCAGTTCTTC. Amino acid sequence: CATSGTGTMNEQFF.

This clone has a single count. This chain connects TRBV7-8 to TRBJ1-5, with unresolved D. V lost 4 bases and J 0 bases, leaving 7 bases between the germline ends. The CDR3 has 14 residues. CDR1 and CDR2 from the germline V gene are SGHVS and FQNEAQ. The CDR3 DNA follows: TGTGCCAGCAGCTGGGCAGATAGCAATCAGCCCCAGCATTTT. Its protein product is CASSWADSNQPQHF.

The J gene is TRBJ2-1, the V gene TRBV12-3 or TRBV12-4; 8 nucleotides match TRBD2. The ends lost 1 base at V and 15 bases at J; junction bases unmatched: 5. This CDR3 is built from 12 residues. Written as DNA, the CDR3 is TGTGCCAGCAGTTTAGAACGGGGGGGCTCGTTCTTC. This codes for CASSLERGGSFF.

This clone was counted between two and nine times. The rearrangement joins TRBV18 to TRBJ2-2; weak D call: TRBD1 (6 bases). V was trimmed by 4 bases and J by 4 bases, leaving 13 bases between them. The CDR3 sequence is 15 residues long. CDR1 is KGHSH, CDR2 LQKENI, per germline. CDR3 nucleotides: TGTGCCAGCTCACGTAAGGGGGAGCTCACCGGGGAGCTGTTTTTT. Amino acid sequence: CASSRKGELTGELFF.

The chain has TRBV28 and TRBJ1-2, with D possibly TRBD1 on 5 matching bases. The CDR3 contains 16 residues. V was trimmed by 2 bases and J by 0 bases, leaving 13 bases between them. Germline V CDR1 and CDR2: MDHEN, SYDVKM. The CDR3 nucleotides are TGTGCCAGCAGTTTAGACAGCCTGTCAGCTAACTATGGCTACACCTTC. Translating gives CASSLDSLSANYGYTF.

J is TRBJ2-7 and V is TRBV7-2; TRBD1 is a possible D gene (6 bases). The CDR3 spans 14 residues. The V end was cut by 7 bases, the J end by 3 bases, with 16 bases between. Germline V gives CDR1 SGHTA, CDR2 FQGNSA. Here the CDR3 reads CASNSRSDSYEQYF. DNA for the CDR3: TGTGCCAGCAACTCTCGGTCGGACAGCTACGAGCAGTACTTC.

This chain links TRBV27 with TRBJ2-3; D gene ambiguous. The V and J ends lost 3 bases and 4 bases respectively, with 11 bases between them. The CDR3 spans 14 residues. CDR1 is MNHEY, CDR2 SMNVEV, per germline (reference sequence). The CDR3: CASSFALISDTQYF. In DNA form, the CDR3 reads TGTGCCAGCAGTTTTGCCCTAATTTCAGATACGCAGTATTTT.

The table lists this clone with many counts. The genes are TRBV3-1 (or the pseudogene TRBV3-2) and TRBJ2-7, with D possibly TRBD1 on 6 matching bases. This CDR3 is 14 amino acids long. Trimming left V 3 bases short and J 4 bases short, with 13 bases between. Germline values: CDR1 LGHDT, CDR2 YNNKEL (reference sequence). The DNA of the CDR3 is TGTGCCAGCAGCCATAGGGGGAGTAGTTACGAGCAGTACTTC. Translation gives CASSHRGSSYEQYF.

The V call is TRBV28, the J call TRBJ2-7; 11 nucleotides agree with TRBD2. Germline V gene data show CDR1 as MDHEN and CDR2 as SYDVKM. The CDR3 sequence is 16 residues long. Trimming took 4 bases from V and 3 from J; bases not matched to a gene: 8. The CDR3 here is CASSSSIGTSGYEQYF. For the CDR3, the DNA is TGTGCCAGCAGTTCTAGTATTGGGACTAGCGGCTACGAGCAGTACTTC.

This sequence joins TRBV20-1 and TRBJ1-1; the D gene is possibly TRBD1 (5 bases). CDR1 is DFQATT, CDR2 SNEGSKA, per germline (reference sequence). V lost 1 base, J lost 7 bases, and 7 bases lay in between. The CDR3 contains 11 residues. CDR3 protein: CSARVTVEAFF. CDR3 DNA sequence: TGCAGTGCTAGAGTGACAGTTGAAGCTTTCTTT.

The rearrangement links TRBV12-5 to TRBJ2-2; 7 bases match TRBD1. Germline V gene sequence: CDR1 LGHNT, CDR2 FRNRAP. The CDR3 spans 14 residues. Germline trimming cut 5 bases from V and 4 bases from J; bases unmatched to any gene: 4. Written as DNA, the CDR3 is TGTGCTAGTGGTGCCGGGACAGCCACCGGGGAGCTGTTTTTT. Translated: CASGAGTATGELFF.

This clone was detected many times. The chain recombines TRBV27 with TRBJ2-7; TRBD2 matches at 9 bases. Germline lookup yields CDR1 MNHEY and CDR2 SMNVEV (reference sequence). V lost 5 bases and J lost 6; bases outside the gene matches: 8. The CDR3 runs to 14 residues. Written as DNA, the CDR3 is TGTGCCAGCAGTAATAGCGGGAGCGCTCTCGAGCAGTACTTC. As protein: CASSNSGSALEQYF.

This chain uses TRBV27 with TRBJ2-7; perhaps TRBD1 as D (6 bases). The V end was cut by 4 bases, the J end by 3 bases, with 10 bases between. The CDR3 has 13 residues. Germline values: CDR1 MNHEY, CDR2 SMNVEV (reference sequence). This chain's CDR3 is CASSSTDSYEQYF. The CDR3, as DNA: TGTGCCAGCAGTTCCACGGACAGCTACGAGCAGTACTTC.